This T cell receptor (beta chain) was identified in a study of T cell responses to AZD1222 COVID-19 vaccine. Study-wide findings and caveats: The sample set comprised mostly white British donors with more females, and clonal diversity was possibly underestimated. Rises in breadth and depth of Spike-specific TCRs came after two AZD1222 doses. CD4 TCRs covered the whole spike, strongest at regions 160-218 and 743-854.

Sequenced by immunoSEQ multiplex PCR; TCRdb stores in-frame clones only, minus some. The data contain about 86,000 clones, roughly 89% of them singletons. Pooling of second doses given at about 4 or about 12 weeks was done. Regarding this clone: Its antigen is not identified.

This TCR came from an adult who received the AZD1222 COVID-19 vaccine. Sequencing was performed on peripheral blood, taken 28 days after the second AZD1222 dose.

The CDR3 DNA reads TGCGCCAGCAGCTCTAGCGGGGGCCGGACCGGGGAGCTGTTTTTT. Protein: CASSSSGGRTGELFF. The chain employs TRBV5-1 and TRBJ2-2; 10 positions match TRBD2. This CDR3 has 15 amino acids. The ends lost 3 bases at V and 5 bases at J; junction bases unmatched: 4. Looked up from germline, CDR1 is SGHRS and CDR2 is YFSETQ.